This T cell receptor beta chain was recorded in a study of cytomegalovirus exposure and HLA in healthy donors. It was with 60 Vbeta and 13 Jbeta primers that the PCR ran. The protocol was immunoSEQ multiplex PCR, while the TCRdb copy is restricted to in-frame clones and leaves out a portion. Recorded for this sample: fewer than 130,000 clones. Germline loops: CDR1 LNHDA, CDR2 SQIVND (reference sequence). The CDR3 length is 17 residues. Trimming removed 0 bases from V and 0 bases from J; junction bases left unmatched: 5. Study-wide points: Immune exposure data for these donors was limited to CMV serostatus.

Concerning this clone itself: No antigen is known for it.

The rearrangement uses TRBV19 and TRBJ2-1; 7 nucleotides agree with TRBD2. Sequenced input: PBMCs. The source is a man between 50 and 59 years old in good health and CMV-seronegative. The CDR3 nucleotides are TGTGCCAGTAGTATAGATAGGGAGGGCCTCTCCTACAATGAGCAGTTCTTC. It encodes CASSIDREGLSYNEQFF.